A single sample gave rise to the 3 T cell receptor beta chains below, sequenced in a study of blood T cell repertoires in COVID-19. TCRdb's table, derived via immunoSEQ multiplex PCR, lists solely in-frame clones and lacks some. The table shows some 160,000 clones, with roughly 90% occurring only once. Sample: peripheral blood. The receptors were sampled from a woman in her seventies with acute or convalescent COVID-19.

The sample holds a few counts of this clone. V is TRBV7-2 and J is TRBJ1-6; D is possibly TRBD1 (6 bases). Germline CDR1 is SGHTA and CDR2 is FQGNSA. This CDR3 spans 17 amino acids. V lost 2 bases and J 10 bases, leaving 21 bases between the germline ends. CDR3 loop: CASSLRSGGQGGSPLHF. The CDR3 DNA is TGTGCCAGCAGCTTACGCTCCGGAGGACAAGGGGGATCACCCCTCCACTTT.

The chain links TRBV19 to TRBJ1-4; the D is unclear. The CDR3 sequence is 15 residues long. Trimming cost V 3 bases and J 2 bases, with 10 bases left between them. From germline, CDR1 is LNHDA and CDR2 SQIVND (reference sequence). For the CDR3, the DNA is TGTGCCAGTAGTATGGCCCAAATGACTAATGAAAAACTGTTTTTT. This sequence encodes CASSMAQMTNEKLFF.

This clone was detected a few times. CDR3 coding DNA: TGTGCCAGCAGCTGGACCAGGGATTCCTACGAGCAGTACTTC. It is translated as CASSWTRDSYEQYF. V usage is TRBV11-3 and J usage is TRBJ2-7, with D perhaps matching TRBD1 (5 bases). This CDR3 has 14 residues. Trimming stripped 4 bases from V and 1 base from J, with 11 bases between. Germline lookup yields CDR1 SGHNT and CDR2 YENEEA.